This is a list of T cell receptor beta chains from one sample in a study of ipilimumab plus nivolumab after autologous stem cell transplantation. Repertoires were generated with immunoSEQ multiplex PCR, while TCRdb's copy carries only in-frame clones and drops some. The sample holds tens of thousands of clones, over 80% seen once. Material: PBMCs, obtained in a trial of ipilimumab plus nivolumab as post-transplant consolidation. The receptors shown here come from a male donor with diffuse large B-cell lymphoma. CDR3s include the opening cysteine and the closing phenylalanine or tryptophan. A D gene is named only where the DNA matches it firmly. Clone size is given for some rows only: seen once, a few or many times, or a class if the clone is expanded.

V gene	clone size	J gene	D gene	CDR3 protein	CDR3 DNA
TRBV6-5	few	TRBJ1-5	-	CASSPLLGNQPQHF	TGTGCCAGCAGTCCCCTTTTGGGCAATCAGCCCCAGCATTTT
TRBV5-6	-	TRBJ2-7	-	CASSLVGNEQYF	TGTGCCAGCAGCTTGGTTGGGAACGAGCAGTACTTC
TRBV30	-	TRBJ1-2	TRBD1	CAWSGRGDYGYTF	TGTGCCTGGAGTGGCAGGGGGGACTATGGCTACACCTTC
TRBV5-1	-	TRBJ1-4	TRBD1	CASTKTGEGEKLFF	TGCGCCAGCACTAAAACAGGGGAGGGAGAAAAACTGTTTTTT
TRBV5-1	-	TRBJ2-7	TRBD1	CASSPWGQGAYEQYF	TGCGCCAGCAGCCCTTGGGGACAGGGGGCTTACGAGCAGTACTTC
TRBV30	-	TRBJ2-2	TRBD1	CAWSSIRGQGAGELLF	TGTGCCTGGAGTTCGATAAGGGGACAGGGGGCCGGGGAGCTGCTTTTT
TRBV11-2	-	TRBJ1-4	-	CASSRRVSDDEKLFF	TGTGCCAGCAGCCGGAGGGTGTCAGATGATGAAAAACTGTTTTTT
TRBV19	-	TRBJ1-4	TRBD1	CASSSNPGGEKLFF	TGTGCCAGTAGTAGTAATCCAGGGGGTGAAAAACTGTTTTTT
TRBV7-8	-	TRBJ2-7	-	CASTTRVSYEQYF	TGTGCCAGCACCACCCGGGTATCCTACGAGCAGTACTTC
TRBV6-4	once	TRBJ2-1	TRBD2	CASSESFAGGREQFF	TGTGCCAGCAGTGAATCGTTCGCGGGGGGTCGTGAGCAGTTCTTC
TRBV9	-	TRBJ1-2	TRBD1	CASSYDTGGGGYTF	TGTGCCAGCAGTTACGACACAGGGGGAGGTGGCTACACCTTC
TRBV2	once	TRBJ2-5	-	CASSAQLQETQYF	TGTGCCAGCAGTGCCCAATTACAAGAGACCCAGTACTTC
TRBV9	-	TRBJ1-2	TRBD1	CASSAPDRVSANYGYTF	TGTGCCAGCAGCGCGCCGGACAGGGTCTCGGCTAACTATGGCTACACCTTC
TRBV6-5	-	TRBJ1-1	-	CASSSPGWAEAFF	TGTGCCAGCAGTTCCCCGGGGTGGGCAGAGGCTTTCTTT
TRBV11-1	-	TRBJ1-1	-	CASSLRVNTEAFF	TGTGCCAGCAGCTTAAGGGTCAACACTGAAGCTTTCTTT
TRBV27	-	TRBJ1-6	-	CASSFQGSSPLHF	TGTGCCAGCAGTTTCCAGGGGTCCTCACCCCTCCACTTT
TRBV18	-	TRBJ2-3	TRBD2	CASSHTWTSGGFTDTQYF	TGTGCCAGCTCACACACTTGGACTAGCGGGGGGTTCACAGATACGCAGTATTTT
TRBV19	-	TRBJ1-5	-	CASSVSNQPQHF	TGTGCCAGTAGCGTTAGCAATCAGCCCCAGCATTTT
TRBV5-1	-	TRBJ2-7	TRBD1	CASSQGQGVSYEQYF	TGCGCCAGCAGCCAAGGACAGGGGGTCTCCTACGAGCAGTACTTC
TRBV5-1	-	TRBJ2-7	-	CASSPGDYDEQYF	TGCGCCAGCAGCCCAGGGGACTATGACGAGCAGTACTTC
TRBV19	-	TRBJ2-2	-	CASKSRRDPGTGELFF	TGTGCCAGTAAGAGCCGGCGGGACCCGGGGACCGGGGAGCTGTTTTTT
TRBV6-1	-	TRBJ1-3	-	CASRGYYSGNTIYF	TGTGCCAGCAGAGGGTACTACTCTGGAAACACCATATATTTT
TRBV5-6	few	TRBJ2-2	-	CASSLDFGNTGELFF	TGTGCCAGCAGCTTGGATTTCGGAAACACCGGGGAGCTGTTTTTT
TRBV7-9	-	TRBJ1-1	-	CASSLYPDTEAFF	TGTGCCAGCAGCTTATATCCAGACACTGAAGCTTTCTTT
TRBV6-5	-	TRBJ1-5	-	CASSYLRINQPQHF	TGTGCCAGCAGTTACCTCAGGATCAATCAGCCCCAGCATTTT
TRBV18	-	TRBJ2-5	-	CASSFGRDGQEAQYF	TGTGCCAGCTCCTTTGGCAGGGATGGGCAAGAGGCCCAGTACTTC
TRBV5-1	-	TRBJ2-7	TRBD1	CASSSGQAVYEQYF	TGCGCCAGCAGCTCGGGACAGGCGGTCTACGAGCAGTACTTC
TRBV9	-	TRBJ2-2	-	CASGGGRNTGELFF	TGTGCCAGCGGAGGGGGGCGGAACACCGGGGAGCTGTTTTTT
TRBV19	-	TRBJ2-4	-	CASSTATRGNIQYF	TGTGCCAGTAGTACTGCGACACGGGGAAACATTCAGTACTTC
TRBV4-3	-	TRBJ2-7	TRBD2	CASSQDMRGGHSYEQYF	TGCGCCAGCAGCCAAGATATGCGCGGGGGGCACTCCTACGAGCAGTACTTC
TRBV2	-	TRBJ2-1	TRBD1	CASLFRDRGYNEQFF	TGTGCCAGCCTCTTCCGGGACAGGGGTTACAATGAGCAGTTCTTC
TRBV7-2	-	TRBJ2-7	-	CASSFGGPYEQYF	TGTGCCAGCAGCTTCGGGGGGCCCTACGAGCAGTACTTC
TRBV4-1	-	TRBJ2-7	TRBD2	CASSQLWLAGPLEQYF	TGCGCCAGCAGCCAGCTTTGGTTAGCGGGGCCGCTGGAGCAGTACTTC
TRBV5-4	-	TRBJ1-1	-	CASSLGQQNTEAFF	TGTGCCAGCAGCTTGGGACAGCAGAACACTGAAGCTTTCTTT
TRBV2	once	TRBJ1-5	TRBD1	CASSEKGTDSYSNQPQHF	TGTGCCAGCAGCGAAAAAGGGACAGATTCTTATAGCAATCAGCCCCAGCATTTT
TRBV7-9	-	TRBJ2-7	TRBD2	CASSFPRGGHEQYF	TGTGCCAGCAGCTTCCCCCGGGGGGGCCACGAGCAGTACTTC
TRBV11-1	-	TRBJ2-3	-	CASSRGVPRNTQYF	TGTGCCAGCAGCCGGGGAGTGCCGAGGAATACGCAGTATTTT
TRBV5-1	-	TRBJ2-7	-	CASSSVGQGLAYEQYF	TGCGCCAGCAGTTCCGTTGGACAGGGACTAGCCTACGAGCAGTACTTC
TRBV6-5	-	TRBJ2-1	TRBD1	CASSSQGQGANEQFF	TGTGCCAGCAGTTCTCAAGGACAGGGGGCCAATGAGCAGTTCTTC
TRBV2	-	TRBJ2-6	-	CASGRGTGANVLTF	TGTGCCAGCGGTCGGGGGACTGGGGCCAACGTCCTGACTTTC
TRBV5-1	-	TRBJ1-4	-	CASSATTGEKLFF	TGCGCCAGCAGCGCTACTACAGGGGAAAAACTGTTTTTT
TRBV5-1	-	TRBJ2-7	TRBD1	CASSPSTGGSYEQYF	TGCGCCAGCAGCCCTTCCACAGGGGGATCCTACGAGCAGTACTTC
TRBV19	-	TRBJ1-1	-	CASSPAGKPNTEAFF	TGTGCCAGTAGCCCGGCCGGGAAGCCAAACACTGAAGCTTTCTTT
TRBV19	once	TRBJ2-2	-	CASSIRETGELFF	TGTGCCAGTAGTATACGGGAAACCGGGGAGCTGTTTTTT
TRBV2	-	TRBJ1-2	-	CASSAIQGRRGYTF	TGTGCCAGCAGTGCTATCCAGGGACGACGGGGCTACACCTTC
TRBV2	-	TRBJ2-3	TRBD2	CASRIEAGALTDTQYF	TGTGCCAGCAGAATTGAAGCGGGGGCCCTCACAGATACGCAGTATTTT
TRBV2	-	TRBJ1-2	TRBD1	CASSSDRGVYGYTF	TGTGCCAGCAGTTCGGACAGGGGGGTCTATGGCTACACCTTC
TRBV7-9	-	TRBJ1-4	-	CASSPGTWDEKLFF	TGTGCCAGCAGCCCCGGGACATGGGACGAAAAACTGTTTTTT